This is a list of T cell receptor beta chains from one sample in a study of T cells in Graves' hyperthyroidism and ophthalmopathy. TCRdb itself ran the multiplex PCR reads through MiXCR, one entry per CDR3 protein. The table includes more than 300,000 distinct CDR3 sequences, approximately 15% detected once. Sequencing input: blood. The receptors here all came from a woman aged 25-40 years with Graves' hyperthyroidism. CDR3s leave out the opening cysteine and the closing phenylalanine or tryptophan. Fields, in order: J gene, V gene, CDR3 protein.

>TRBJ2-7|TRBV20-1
SASLLVGYEQY
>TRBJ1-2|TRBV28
ASSSGTGIIFGYT
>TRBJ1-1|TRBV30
AWRELHDTEAF
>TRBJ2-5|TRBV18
ASSPEIAGTGEETQY
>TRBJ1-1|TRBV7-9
ASSEGAAF
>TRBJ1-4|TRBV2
ASRSDTDEKLF
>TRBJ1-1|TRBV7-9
ASSLEGNTEAL
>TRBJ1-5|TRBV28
ASSLSPGFEQPQH
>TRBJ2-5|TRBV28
ASSRAGTGGSQETQY
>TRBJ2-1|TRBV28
ASSLLYNEQF
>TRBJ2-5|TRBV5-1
ASSLSGSQETQY
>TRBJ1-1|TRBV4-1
ASSQGQGVNTEAF
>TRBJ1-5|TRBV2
ASSDNKINQPQH
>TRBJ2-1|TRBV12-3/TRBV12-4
ASRGRGGQVSYNEQF
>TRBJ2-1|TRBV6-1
ASSPVEVWKDEQF
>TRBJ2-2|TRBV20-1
SASHGTFNTGELF
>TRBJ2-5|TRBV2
ASSDPITRGQETQY
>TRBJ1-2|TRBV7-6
ASSLEPPGQNPYGYT
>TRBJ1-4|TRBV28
ASRLPTGAEKLF
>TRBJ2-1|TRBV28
ASSLRGTVKPYNEQF
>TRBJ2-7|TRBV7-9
ASSPQGEAYEQY
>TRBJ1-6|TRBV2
ASSDAGDSPLH
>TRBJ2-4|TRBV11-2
ASSSEDKAKNIQY
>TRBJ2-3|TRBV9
ASSAALSRAPQY
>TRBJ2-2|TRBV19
ASSTHRDGELF
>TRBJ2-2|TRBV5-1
ASSFGGSSRTGELF
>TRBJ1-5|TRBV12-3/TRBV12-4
ASTLGGDQPQH